The rows below give T cell receptor beta chains drawn from one sample of a study of vaccination and CD4 T cells after COVID-19. These receptors have no known antigen. MiXCR, applied by TCRdb to the PCR reads, yields one record per CDR3 protein. Of more than 10,000 distinct CDR3 sequences detected, roughly 50% appear once; the ten largest clones hold 28%. The specimen was CD4+ T cells from blood, cultured in vitro. These receptors were taken from a human donor who had recovered from COVID-19. Each CDR3 is given with its conserved first and last residue. Size is stated for part of the rows, as once, few or many counts, or as a class when the clone is expanded.

TRBV20-1,.,CSARWGVGDTQYF
TRBV24-1,.,CAPSCGTPYEQYF
TRBV15,few,CATSRDYPRQGADTF
TRBV30,.,CAWSRALGSNQPQHF
TRBV11-2,once,CASSSWTGGSGTGYNEQFF
TRBV20-1,.,CSARTGGGQGWGYTF
TRBV6-2/TRBV6-3,.,CASSQHPTGRVPPDTQYF
TRBV7-3,.,CASSPMPSSTDTQYF
TRBV6-1,.,CATRRGYEQYF
TRBV10-3,.,CAIRTGTGGYEQYF
TRBV2,.,CASREGRYEQYF
TRBV6-1,few,CASSEVTSGSGNTIYF
TRBV30,few,CAWSLGRGGANVLTF
TRBV15,.,CATSRDGRAGANVLTF
TRBV11-2,few,CASSLVSGRSPYGYTF
TRBV20-1,.,CSAKSSGASSYNEQFF
TRBV19,.,CASSSGRKNIQYF